The present T cell receptor beta chain was sequenced within a study of blood T cell repertoires in COVID-19. Whole-study context: Two consecutive negative NP/OP PCR tests, clearance, or resolved symptoms defined Cohort 3 recovery.

Donors were grouped by their self-reported clinical history. The assay was immunoSEQ multiplex PCR, and TCRdb's table has in-frame clones only and misses some. The repertoire holds over 110,000 clones, over 75% seen once, with under 4.5% in the top ten. Looked up from germline, CDR1 is SGHAT and CDR2 is FQNNGV. V shed 5 bases and J shed 1 base, with 11 bases lying between them. The CDR3 length is 14 residues. This TCR was recovered from a man over 45 in a cohort exposed to, infected with or recovered from COVID-19 (not recorded which). Sequenced: PBMCs or T cells enriched from blood (not recorded which). This sequence joins TRBV11-2 and TRBJ1-1, with D tentatively TRBD1 (6 bases). CDR3 nucleotide sequence: TGTGCCAGCAGCCTTATACAGGGGAACACTGAAGCTTTCTTT. Translation gives CASSLIQGNTEAFF.